These 5 T cell receptor delta chains came from one sample sequenced in a study of gamma-delta T cells after stem cell transplantation. TCRdb applied CATT to the RT-PCR reads for clone calling. The profile covers 15,000 to 17,000 delta-chain clones, with roughly 9.1% appearing a single time and approximately 62% taken by the ten largest. The sample consisted of gamma-delta T cells. These receptors came from a human donor. It is not recorded whose cells these are; they may come from a transplant donor.

On this clone: A far larger clone is a single base away, which makes a read error likely. The identical CDR3 is also encoded by other nucleotide sequences in the sample. The rearrangement uses TRDV2 and TRDJ1, with 12 bases matching TRDD3. The V gene end was trimmed by 0 bases and the J gene end by 0 bases; junction bases not matched to a gene: 16. Looked up from germline, CDR1 is GEAIGNYY and CDR2 is EKD. This CDR3 contains 21 residues. CDR3 residues: CACDTVTGGYNGTSYTDKLIF. The CDR3 DNA reads TGTGCCTGTGACACCGTCACTGGGGGATACAACGGTACTTCGTACACCGATAAACTCATCTTT.

This clone has ten or more counts. At the DNA level, this CDR3 is encoded by other sequences in the same sample as well. The chain recombines TRDV1 with TRDJ1; D is ambiguous. V lost 11 bases and J lost 3, with 28 bases in between. The CDR3 contains 17 residues. Germline-derived CDR1 and CDR2 are TSWWSYY and QGS. The CDR3 nucleotides read TGTGCTAGTGGGAAACGAATCACATTTCGGGCGGCCGATAAACTCATCTTT. This gives the protein CASGKRITFRAADKLIF.

Of note for this clone: TCRdb's listed protein matches a much larger clone and diverges from this DNA's translation at residue 10, likely through a read error; the protein shown comes from the DNA. The gene calls are TRDV2 and TRDJ2; 7 positions match TRDD3. After removal of 0 bases from V and 4 bases from J, the junction contained 7 bases not matched to a gene. The germline V gene has CDR1 GEAIGNYY and CDR2 EKD. There are 16 residues in the CDR3. CDR3 sequence reads: CACDTVGDPPTAQLFF. Here the CDR3 DNA reads TGTGCCTGTGACACCGTGGGGGACCCCCCGACAGCACAACTCTTCTTT.

This clone has only a few counts. A far larger clone lies a single base away; this is likely a read error. Distinct nucleotide sequences in the sample also encode this CDR3. The rearrangement joins TRDV2 to TRDJ1; 10 nucleotides align to TRDD3. Germline CDR1 GEAIGNYY, CDR2 EKD. The CDR3 loop spans 16 amino acids. As DNA, the CDR3 is TGTGCCTGTGACGGTCTGGGGGATAGGAACACCGATAAGCTCATCTTT. It encodes CACDGLGDRNTDKLIF.

This clone showed up many times. This likely traces to a read error, being one base from a far larger clone. In the same sample, other DNA sequences code for this CDR3. The chain couples TRDV2 to TRDJ1; 9 bases are a match to TRDD3. CDR1 and CDR2 from the germline V gene are GEAIGNYY and EKD. CDR3 size: 15 residues. CDR3 nucleotides: TGTGCCTGTGACACCGTGGGGGATAAAACCGATAAACTCATCTTC. Its translation is CACDTVGDKTDKLIF.